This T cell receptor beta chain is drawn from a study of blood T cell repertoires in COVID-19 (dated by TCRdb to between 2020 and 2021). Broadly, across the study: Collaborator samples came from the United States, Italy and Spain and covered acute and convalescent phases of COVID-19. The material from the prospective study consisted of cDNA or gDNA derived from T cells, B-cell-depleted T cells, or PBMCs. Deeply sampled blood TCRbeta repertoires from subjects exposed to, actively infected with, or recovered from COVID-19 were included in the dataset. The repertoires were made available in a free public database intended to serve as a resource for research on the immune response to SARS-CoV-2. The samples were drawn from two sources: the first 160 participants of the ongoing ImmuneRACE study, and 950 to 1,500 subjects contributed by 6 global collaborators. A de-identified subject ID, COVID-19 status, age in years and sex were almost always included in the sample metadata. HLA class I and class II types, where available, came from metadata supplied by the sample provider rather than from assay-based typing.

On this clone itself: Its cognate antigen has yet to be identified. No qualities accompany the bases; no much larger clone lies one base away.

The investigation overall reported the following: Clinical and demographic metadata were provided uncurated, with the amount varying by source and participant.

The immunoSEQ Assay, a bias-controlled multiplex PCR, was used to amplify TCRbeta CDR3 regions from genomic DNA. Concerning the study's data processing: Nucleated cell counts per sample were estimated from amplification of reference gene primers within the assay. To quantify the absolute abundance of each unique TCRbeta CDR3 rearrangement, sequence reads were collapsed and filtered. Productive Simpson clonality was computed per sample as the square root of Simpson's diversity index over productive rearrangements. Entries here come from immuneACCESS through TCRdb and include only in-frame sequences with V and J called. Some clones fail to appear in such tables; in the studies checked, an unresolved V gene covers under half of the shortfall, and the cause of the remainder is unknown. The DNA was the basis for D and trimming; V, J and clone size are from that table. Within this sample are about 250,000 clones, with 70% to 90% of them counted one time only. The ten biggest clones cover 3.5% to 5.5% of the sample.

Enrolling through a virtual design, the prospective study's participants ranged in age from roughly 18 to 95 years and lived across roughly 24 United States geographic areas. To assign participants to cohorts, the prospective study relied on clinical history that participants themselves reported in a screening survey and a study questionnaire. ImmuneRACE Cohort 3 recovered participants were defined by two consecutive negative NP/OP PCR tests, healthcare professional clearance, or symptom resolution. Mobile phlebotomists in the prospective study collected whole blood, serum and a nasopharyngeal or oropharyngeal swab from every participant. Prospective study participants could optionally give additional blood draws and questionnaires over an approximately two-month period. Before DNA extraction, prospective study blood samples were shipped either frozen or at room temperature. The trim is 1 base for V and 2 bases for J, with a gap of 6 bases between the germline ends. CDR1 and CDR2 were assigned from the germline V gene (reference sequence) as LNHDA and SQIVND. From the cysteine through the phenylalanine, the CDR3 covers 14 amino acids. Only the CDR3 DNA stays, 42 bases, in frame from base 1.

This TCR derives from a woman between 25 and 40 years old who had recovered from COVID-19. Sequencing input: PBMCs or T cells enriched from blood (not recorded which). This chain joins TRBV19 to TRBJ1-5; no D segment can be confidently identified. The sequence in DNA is TGTGCCAGTAGTATAGGAAGAGGCAATCAGCCCCAGCATTTT. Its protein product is CASSIGRGNQPQHF. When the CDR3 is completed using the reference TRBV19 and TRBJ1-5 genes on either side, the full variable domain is DGGITQSPKYLFRKEGQNVTLSCEQNLNHDAMYWYRQDPGQGLRLIYYSQIVNDFQKGDIAEGYSVSREKKESFPLTVTSAQKNPTAFYLCASSIGRGNQPQHFGDGTRLSIL.